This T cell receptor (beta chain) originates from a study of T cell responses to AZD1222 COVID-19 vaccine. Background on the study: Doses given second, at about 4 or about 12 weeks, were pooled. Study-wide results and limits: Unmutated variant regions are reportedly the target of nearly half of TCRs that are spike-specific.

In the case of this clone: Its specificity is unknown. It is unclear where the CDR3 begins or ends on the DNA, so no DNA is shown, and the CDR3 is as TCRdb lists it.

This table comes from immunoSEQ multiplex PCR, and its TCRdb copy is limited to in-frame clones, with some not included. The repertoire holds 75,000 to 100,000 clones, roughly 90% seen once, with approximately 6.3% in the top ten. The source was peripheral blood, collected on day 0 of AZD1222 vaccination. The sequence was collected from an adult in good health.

This CDR3 is CASSSSKGNTIYF. The chain carries TRBV27 and TRBJ1-3. The CDR3 contains 13 residues when both ends are counted. In germline, CDR1 is MNHEY, CDR2 SMNVEV (reference sequence).